The rows below give T cell receptor beta chains drawn from one sample of a study of prognosis after radiotherapy for stage I lung cancer. In TCRdb, the multiplex PCR reads were re-called with MiXCR into one record per CDR3 protein. The sample gives more than 30,000 distinct CDR3 sequences, 42% of which show up once; 15% to 19% is in the top ten. This specimen was PBMCs, taken before or after stereotactic body radiation therapy (not recorded which). The receptors come from a donor at least 50 years old with non-small cell lung cancer. Each CDR3 is given with its conserved first and last residue. The order of the fields is D gene, clone size, J gene, V gene, CDR3 length, CDR3 protein, CDR3 DNA. The D gene is left open where the match is weak. Some rows mark clone size as missing; the rest say once, few, many or name a class of expanded clone.

NA | once | TRBJ1-5 | TRBV28 | 12 | CASSQLGLPHHF | TGTGCCAGCAGCCAGTTGGGATTGCCCCATCATTTT
NA | many | TRBJ1-5 | TRBV4-1 | 14 | CASSHGTVLSPQHF | TGCGCCAGCAGCCATGGGACTGTGCTTTCGCCCCAGCATTTT
TRBD1 | NA | TRBJ1-2 | TRBV6-2/TRBV6-3 | 15 | CASRMDRGPVYGYTF | TGTGCCAGCAGGATGGACAGGGGGCCTGTCTATGGCTACACCTTC
NA | NA | TRBJ2-1 | TRBV12-3/TRBV12-4 | 12 | CASSFRHVWEFF | TGTGCCAGCAGTTTCAGACATGTTTGGGAGTTCTTC
NA | NA | TRBJ1-5 | TRBV20-1 | 16 | CSARRGADLCNHPQHF | TGCAGTGCTAGAAGAGGAGCGGATTTGTGCAATCATCCCCAGCATTTT
TRBD1 | NA | TRBJ1-1 | TRBV30 | 13 | CAWCGQGYSEAFF | TGTGCCTGGTGTGGACAGGGTTACTCTGAAGCTTTCTTT
TRBD1 | many | TRBJ1-5 | TRBV30 | 15 | CAWSVSGGGNQPQHF | TGTGCCTGGAGTGTTTCAGGGGGAGGCAATCAGCCCCAGCATTTT
NA | medium-sized | TRBJ2-7 | TRBV6-1 | 12 | CASSTETYEQYF | TGTGCCAGCAGTACAGAGACCTACGAGCAGTACTTC
NA | many | TRBJ2-1 | TRBV12-5 | 17 | CASGTRRQTNTYNEQFF | TGTGCTAGTGGTACTCGAAGGCAGACCAATACCTACAATGAGCAGTTCTTC
NA | medium-sized | TRBJ1-5 | TRBV19 | 13 | CASSIAGNQPQHF | TGTGCCAGTAGTATTGCCGGGAATCAGCCCCAGCATTTT
NA | NA | TRBJ2-4 | TRBV27 | 14 | CGRGGRPAKNIQYF | TGTGGCAGGGGCGGGCGCCCAGCCAAAAACATTCAGTACTTC
NA | many | TRBJ2-3 | TRBV18 | 14 | CASSPGASDDTQYF | TGTGCCAGCTCACCGGGCGCAAGTGACGATACGCAGTATTTT
NA | NA | TRBJ2-1 | TRBV7-2 | 13 | CASSFRRLDEQFF | TGTGCCAGCAGCTTCCGCCGGCTCGATGAGCAGTTCTTC
NA | many | TRBJ2-5 | TRBV5-1 | 13 | CASQRGIEETQYF | TGCGCCAGCCAACGAGGGATCGAAGAGACCCAGTACTTC
TRBD1 | many | TRBJ2-3 | TRBV28 | 15 | CASSPPGQGTDTQYF | TGTGCCAGCAGTCCACCGGGACAGGGGACAGATACGCAGTATTTT
NA | many | TRBJ1-5 | TRBV20-1 | 15 | CSASIAGGGNQPQHF | TGCAGTGCTAGTATCGCGGGGGGCGGCAATCAGCCCCAGCATTTT
NA | many | TRBJ2-7 | TRBV19 | 15 | CASSEGVSLGNEQYF | TGTGCCAGTAGTGAGGGGGTGAGCCTTGGGAACGAGCAGTACTTC
TRBD1 | many | TRBJ1-6 | TRBV7-2 | 14 | CASSSRQGRSPLHF | TGTGCCAGCAGCTCCCGACAGGGTCGTTCACCCCTCCACTTT
NA | many | TRBJ1-3 | TRBV10-3 | 15 | CAVVDRPDSGNTIYF | TGTGCCGTCGTCGACAGGCCCGACTCTGGAAACACCATATATTTT
NA | NA | TRBJ2-3 | TRBV6-2/TRBV6-3 | 13 | CASRTDNTDTQYF | TGTGCCAGCAGAACGGACAACACAGATACGCAGTATTTT
NA | many | TRBJ1-2 | TRBV28 | 15 | CASSGRTDLFYGYTF | TGTGCCAGCAGTGGACGGACAGACCTGTTCTATGGCTACACCTTC
TRBD2 | NA | TRBJ2-3 | TRBV7-9 | 20 | CASSLGRLAGWPFDTDTQYF | TGTGCCAGCAGCTTAGGTAGACTAGCGGGATGGCCATTTGACACAGATACGCAGTATTTT